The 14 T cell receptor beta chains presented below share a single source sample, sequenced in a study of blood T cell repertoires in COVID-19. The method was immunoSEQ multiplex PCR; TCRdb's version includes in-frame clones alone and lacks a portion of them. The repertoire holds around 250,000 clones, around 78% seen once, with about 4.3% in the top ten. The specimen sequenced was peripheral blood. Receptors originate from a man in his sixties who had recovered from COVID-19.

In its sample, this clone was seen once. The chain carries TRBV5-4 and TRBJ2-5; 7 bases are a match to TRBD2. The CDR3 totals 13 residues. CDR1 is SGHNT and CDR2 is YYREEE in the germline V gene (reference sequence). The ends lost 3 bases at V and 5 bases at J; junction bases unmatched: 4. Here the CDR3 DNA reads TGTGCCAGCAGCTGGACTAGTGGGGAGACCCAGTACTTC. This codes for CASSWTSGETQYF.

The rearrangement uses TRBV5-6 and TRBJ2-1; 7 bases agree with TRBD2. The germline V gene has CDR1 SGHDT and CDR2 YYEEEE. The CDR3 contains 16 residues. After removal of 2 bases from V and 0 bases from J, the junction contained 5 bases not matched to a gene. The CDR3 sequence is CASSFPAGSSYNEQFF. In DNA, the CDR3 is TGTGCCAGCAGCTTCCCAGCGGGGAGCTCCTACAATGAGCAGTTCTTC.

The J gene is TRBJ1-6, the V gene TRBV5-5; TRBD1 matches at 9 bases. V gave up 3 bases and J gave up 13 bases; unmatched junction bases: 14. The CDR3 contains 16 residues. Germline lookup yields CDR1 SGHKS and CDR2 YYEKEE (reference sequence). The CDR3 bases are TGTGCCAGCAGCTCCCCGGCCGGGACAGGGTTCTTTCCCCTCCACTTT. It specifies CASSSPAGTGFFPLHF.

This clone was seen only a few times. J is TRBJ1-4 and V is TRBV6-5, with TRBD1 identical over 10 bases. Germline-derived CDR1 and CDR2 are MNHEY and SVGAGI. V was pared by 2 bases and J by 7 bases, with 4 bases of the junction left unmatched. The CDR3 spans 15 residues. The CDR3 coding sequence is TGTGCCAGCAGTTACGACAGGGGGCTGTTTGAAAAACTGTTTTTT. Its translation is CASSYDRGLFEKLFF.

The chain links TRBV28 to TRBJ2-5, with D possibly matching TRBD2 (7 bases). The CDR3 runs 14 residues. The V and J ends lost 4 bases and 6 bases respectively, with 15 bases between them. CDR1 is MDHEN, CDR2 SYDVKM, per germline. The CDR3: CASSWVGGRQTQYF. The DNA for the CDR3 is TGTGCCAGCAGTTGGGTCGGGGGGCGGCAGACCCAGTACTTC.

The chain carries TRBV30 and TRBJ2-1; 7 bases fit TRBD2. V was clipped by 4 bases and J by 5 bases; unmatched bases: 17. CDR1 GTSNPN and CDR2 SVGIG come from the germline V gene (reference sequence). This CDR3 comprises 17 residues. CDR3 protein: CAWTIREGLVFHNEQFF. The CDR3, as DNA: TGTGCCTGGACAATACGCGAAGGACTAGTGTTCCACAATGAGCAGTTCTTC.

In DNA form, the CDR3 reads TGTGCCAGCAGCCAGGTATCAGGGGCCGCGAACACCGGGGAGCTGTTTTTT. Translating it yields CASSQVSGAANTGELFF. This chain connects TRBV3-1 (or the pseudogene TRBV3-2) to TRBJ2-2, with a tentative D call TRBD1 (6 bases). Trimming took 3 bases from V and 0 from J, leaving 14 bases between them. Germline V lookup: CDR1 LGHDT, CDR2 YNNKEL (reference sequence). This CDR3 region has 17 residues.

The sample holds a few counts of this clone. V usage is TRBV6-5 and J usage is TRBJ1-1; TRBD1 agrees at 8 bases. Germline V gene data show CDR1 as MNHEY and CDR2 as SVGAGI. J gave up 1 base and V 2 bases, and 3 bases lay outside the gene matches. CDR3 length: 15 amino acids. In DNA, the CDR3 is TGTGCCAGCAGTTACGGACAGGGAACGAACACTGAAGCTTTCTTT. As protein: CASSYGQGTNTEAFF.

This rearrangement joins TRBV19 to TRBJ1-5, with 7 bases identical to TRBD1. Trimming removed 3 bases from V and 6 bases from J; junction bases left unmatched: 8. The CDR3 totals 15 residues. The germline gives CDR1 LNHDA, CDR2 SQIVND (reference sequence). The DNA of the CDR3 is TGTGCCAGTAGTATGGAGCCAACAGGGGTTCAGCCCCAGCATTTT. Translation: CASSMEPTGVQPQHF.

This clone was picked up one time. The CDR3 spells CASGTGATAGGYTF. DNA of the CDR3: TGTGCCAGTGGAACAGGGGCCACGGCAGGTGGCTACACCTTC. V and J are TRBV19 and TRBJ1-2, with 7 bases matching TRBD1. The CDR3 sequence is 14 residues long. The V gene end was trimmed by 8 bases and the J gene end by 7 bases; junction bases not matched to a gene: 13. Per germline, CDR1 LNHDA and CDR2 SQIVND (reference sequence). Combining the CDR3 with reference TRBV19 and TRBJ1-2 gives the whole variable domain DGGITQSPKYLFRKEGQNVTLSCEQNLNHDAMYWYRQDPGQGLRLIYYSQIVNDFQKGDIAEGYSVSREKKESFPLTVTSAQKNPTAFYLCASGTGATAGGYTFGSGTRLTVV.

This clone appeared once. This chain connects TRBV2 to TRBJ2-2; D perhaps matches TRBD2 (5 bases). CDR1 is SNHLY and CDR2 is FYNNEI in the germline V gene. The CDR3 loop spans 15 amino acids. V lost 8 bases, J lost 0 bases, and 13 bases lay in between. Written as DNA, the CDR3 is TGTGCCAGCGAGCTCTGGGGAGCGAACACCGGGGAGCTGTTTTTT. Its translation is CASELWGANTGELFF.

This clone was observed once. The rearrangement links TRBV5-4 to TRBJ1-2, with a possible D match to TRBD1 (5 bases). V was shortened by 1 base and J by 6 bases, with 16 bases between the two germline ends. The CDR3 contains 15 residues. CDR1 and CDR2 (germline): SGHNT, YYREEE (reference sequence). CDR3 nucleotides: TGTGCCAGCAGCTTGAGGCAGGGTACGTCTCATGGCTACACCTTC. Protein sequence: CASSLRQGTSHGYTF.

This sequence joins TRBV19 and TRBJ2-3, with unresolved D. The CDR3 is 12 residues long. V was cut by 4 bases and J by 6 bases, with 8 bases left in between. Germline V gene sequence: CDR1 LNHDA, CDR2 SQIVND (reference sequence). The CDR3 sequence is CASSTLSDTQYF. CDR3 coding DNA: TGTGCCAGTAGTACCCTCTCGGATACGCAGTATTTT.

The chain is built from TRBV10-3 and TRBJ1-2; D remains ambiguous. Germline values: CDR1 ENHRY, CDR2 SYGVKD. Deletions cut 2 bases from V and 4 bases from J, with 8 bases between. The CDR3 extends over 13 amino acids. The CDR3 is CAISEAPLYGYTF. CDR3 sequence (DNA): TGTGCCATCAGTGAGGCGCCGCTCTATGGCTACACCTTC.